This T cell receptor (beta chain) appears in the sequencing data of a study of graft-versus-host responses after intestinal transplantation. Study-level background: Grafts that recipients had were multivisceral, liver-intestinal, or isolated intestinal transplants. All recipients were given anti-thymocyte globulin induction, and tacrolimus and steroids were then administered for three to four years.

Trimming took off 0 bases at V and 1 base at J, with 11 bases between the two ends. The germline V gene encodes CDR1 ENHRY and CDR2 SYGVKD. The CDR3 runs to 16 residues. Clones were sequenced by immunoSEQ multiplex PCR, and TCRdb holds only the in-frame ones, with some missing. The top ten clones hold roughly 0.45% of a sample with tens of thousands of clones, less than 85% of them seen once. Details on this clone: Its antigen is not known.

This TCR was recovered from a human donor who was the organ donor for an intestinal transplant. The sequencing here drew on unstimulated CD4+ T cells sorted from spleen or lymph node cells, taken before transplant. The rearrangement joins TRBV10-3 to TRBJ2-3; TRBD2 is a possible D gene (5 bases). The CDR3 DNA is TGTGCCATCAGTGAGTCCCTGGGTAGCGGCACAGATACGCAGTATTTT. Translating it yields CAISESLGSGTDTQYF.